Listed below are T cell receptor beta chains from one sample, sequenced in a study of EBV T-cell therapy then PD-1 blockade in nasopharyngeal carcinoma. Profiled with immunoSEQ multiplex PCR; TCRdb holds only in-frame clones, not every one. This table holds roughly 16,000 clones, roughly 83% found once. Antigen specificity for these receptors is unknown. Sequences were derived from CD8+ T cells from blood, sampled at day 0 from a patient whose treatment included autologous EBV-specific T cells and nivolumab. Receptors were obtained from a man between 35 and 55 years old with nasopharyngeal carcinoma. CDR3s include the opening cysteine and the closing phenylalanine or tryptophan. The D gene is left open where the match is weak. Clone size is given for some rows only: seen once, a few or many times, or a class if the clone is expanded.

J gene	D gene	clone size	V gene	CDR3 DNA	CDR3 protein
TRBJ1-2	-	-	TRBV7-8	TGTGCCAGCAGCTTAGGTGGGGCAGCTTATGGCTACACCTTC	CASSLGGAAYGYTF
TRBJ2-1	-	-	TRBV9	TGTGCCAGCAGCGTAACGCGACGGCTGGGGGAGGTCAATGAGCAGTTCTTC	CASSVTRRLGEVNEQFF
TRBJ1-2	-	-	TRBV5-4	TGTGCCAGCAGCTTGGCCGGCAATAACTATGGCTACACCTTC	CASSLAGNNYGYTF
TRBJ1-3	-	-	TRBV9	TGTGCCAGCAGCGGTGGTGGGCCGGCGGCTGGAAACACCATATATTTT	CASSGGGPAAGNTIYF
TRBJ1-2	-	few	TRBV4-1	TGCGCCAGCAGCCAAGCAGGCGGGCGCGACTATGGCTACACCTTC	CASSQAGGRDYGYTF
TRBJ1-2	-	-	TRBV6-5	TGTGCCAGCAGCCCCTACGGGGAAGGTGGCTACACCTTC	CASSPYGEGGYTF
TRBJ1-2	-	few	TRBV7-2	TGTGCCAGCAGCTTAGCGCTTCGAGGTGGCTACACCTTC	CASSLALRGGYTF
TRBJ2-1	-	once	TRBV4-3	TGCGCCAGCAGCCAAGGGAGCGGCTTCTCCTACAATGAGCAGTTCTTC	CASSQGSGFSYNEQFF
TRBJ1-2	TRBD1	-	TRBV4-3	TGCGCCAGCAGGGGACAGGGGGCGCGCAATGGCTACACCTTC	CASRGQGARNGYTF
TRBJ2-3	TRBD2	once	TRBV5-1	TGCGCCAGCAGCTTGATTCCCGCGGGGGGTGTGACAGATACGCAGTATTTT	CASSLIPAGGVTDTQYF
TRBJ1-2	-	-	TRBV27	TGTGCCAGCAGTCTCCAAGGGTTTGTAGGCTACACCTTC	CASSLQGFVGYTF
TRBJ1-2	-	-	TRBV6-5	TGTGCCAGCAGCGAGTTGAGGTACTGGGGCTATGGCTACACCTTC	CASSELRYWGYGYTF
TRBJ1-2	-	once	TRBV10-3	TGTGCCATCTCTGAGGGAGCAGCTGGCTACACCTTC	CAISEGAAGYTF
TRBJ2-1	-	-	TRBV6-4	TGTGCCAGCAGTGAAGGGGAGGTCAATGAGCAGTTCTTC	CASSEGEVNEQFF
TRBJ2-3	-	-	TRBV12-3/TRBV12-4	TGTGCCAGCAGTTTGGAGGGAGATACGCAGTATTTT	CASSLEGDTQYF
TRBJ2-5	TRBD1	-	TRBV24-1	TGTGCCACCAGTGATTCTCTCTTTGACAGGGGGGTTAAGACCCAGTACTTC	CATSDSLFDRGVKTQYF
TRBJ2-1	TRBD2	-	TRBV4-3	TGCGCCAGCAGCCAAGACATCCCCCCGGGACTAGCGGTGAATGAGCAGTTCTTC	CASSQDIPPGLAVNEQFF
TRBJ2-7	TRBD2	-	TRBV6-5	TGTGCCAGCAGTTTGGGGCGGGGGTTTATCGCCGAGCAGTACTTC	CASSLGRGFIAEQYF
TRBJ2-1	-	once	TRBV12-5	TGTGCTAGTGGTTTGGATAATGAGCAGTTCTTC	CASGLDNEQFF
TRBJ2-4	TRBD1	-	TRBV4-3	TGCGCCAGCAGCCAAGAAGGGGGCGAAAACATTCAGTACTTC	CASSQEGGENIQYF
TRBJ2-1	TRBD1	few	TRBV4-3	TGCGCCAGCAGCCGCCTCCCAGGGGGACCCTCCTCCTACAATGAGCAGTTCTTC	CASSRLPGGPSSYNEQFF
TRBJ1-2	-	-	TRBV18	TGTGCCAGCTCACCCTTGGCAGAGGCTAAACTGGATGGCTACACCTTC	CASSPLAEAKLDGYTF
TRBJ2-7	-	-	TRBV9	TGTGCCAGCAGCCCCCGGACCTTGGACGAGCAGTACTTC	CASSPRTLDEQYF
TRBJ2-2	-	-	TRBV5-4	TGTGCCAGCAGCTTGGGCGGCGGGGCCGGGGAGCTGTTTTTT	CASSLGGGAGELFF
TRBJ2-1	TRBD2	-	TRBV9	TGTGCCAGCAGCGTAGGACTAGCGGGGGGTTATGAGCAGTTCTTC	CASSVGLAGGYEQFF
TRBJ1-5	TRBD1	few	TRBV7-6	TGTGCCAGCAGCTTGGACAGGGAGGCGCAGCCCCAGCATTTT	CASSLDREAQPQHF
TRBJ2-3	-	-	TRBV15	TGTGCCACCAGCAGAGATAGCCCGAGAACCACAGATACGCAGTATTTT	CATSRDSPRTTDTQYF
TRBJ1-2	TRBD1	-	TRBV7-9	TGTGCCAGCAGCTTTCCAGACAGGGACGACGGCTACACCTTC	CASSFPDRDDGYTF
TRBJ1-2	-	-	TRBV4-1	TGCGCCAGCAGCCAAGACGGAGAGGGCTCCCCTTACGGCTACACCTTC	CASSQDGEGSPYGYTF
TRBJ2-7	TRBD1	-	TRBV6-2/TRBV6-3	TGTGCCAGCAGTTCGACAGGGGGCGGCTACGAGCAGTACTTC	CASSSTGGGYEQYF
TRBJ1-3	-	-	TRBV7-8	TGTGCCAGCAGCTCGGATATACTGGGGAGGGATGGAAACACCATATATTTT	CASSSDILGRDGNTIYF
TRBJ2-3	TRBD2	-	TRBV5-6	TGTGCCAGCAGCTCTCAAGGGGCTAGCGGGGGAGTCACAGATACGCAGTATTTT	CASSSQGASGGVTDTQYF
TRBJ1-2	-	-	TRBV29-1	TGCAGCGTTGAAGAAAACCGGTATGGCTACACCTTC	CSVEENRYGYTF
TRBJ1-5	-	-	TRBV9	TGTGCCAGCACCAGGGGAGTTAGCAATCAGCCCCAGCATTTT	CASTRGVSNQPQHF
TRBJ2-5	-	-	TRBV7-8	TGTGCCAGCAGGACGCGGGGGCACCAAGAGACCCAGTACTTC	CASRTRGHQETQYF
TRBJ1-6	-	few	TRBV28	TGTGCCAGCAGTTCCGAAAACTCCTATAATTCACCCCTCCACTTT	CASSSENSYNSPLHF
TRBJ1-4	-	-	TRBV15	TGTGCCACCAGCAGAGAGTTCGGGTCAACTAATGAAAAACTGTTTTTT	CATSREFGSTNEKLFF
TRBJ2-3	TRBD2	once	TRBV29-1	TGCAGCGCTAGCGGACGCACAGATACGCAGTATTTT	CSASGRTDTQYF
TRBJ1-2	TRBD1	-	TRBV6-5	TGTGCCAGCATGTCAGGGGGCTATGGCTACACCTTC	CASMSGGYGYTF
TRBJ1-5	-	-	TRBV6-2/TRBV6-3	TGTGCCAGCAGTTACCCTGAAGTCCCCCAGCATTTT	CASSYPEVPQHF
TRBJ1-2	TRBD1	-	TRBV9	TGTGCCAGCAGCGCGTGGGACAGTCGCTATGGCTACACCTTC	CASSAWDSRYGYTF
TRBJ2-3	-	-	TRBV6-6	TGTGCCAGCAGTCCCGACAGAACATTCTTCACAGATACGCAGTATTTT	CASSPDRTFFTDTQYF
TRBJ2-1	-	-	TRBV27	TGTGCCAGCAGTTCCGGTGGTGAGCAGTTCTTC	CASSSGGEQFF
TRBJ1-1	TRBD1	-	TRBV6-5	TGTGCCAGCAGTTACGCCGGGACAGGGGGTGAAGCTTTCTTT	CASSYAGTGGEAFF
TRBJ2-5	-	-	TRBV20-1	TGCAGTGCTAGTGGTTGGCCGTACCAAGAGACCCAGTACTTC	CSASGWPYQETQYF
TRBJ2-6	-	once	TRBV30	TGTGCCTGGACCCAGGGGACTGGGGCCAACGTCCTGACTTTC	CAWTQGTGANVLTF
TRBJ1-5	TRBD1	-	TRBV27	TGTGCCAGCAGTTTCAGACAGGGCAGACAGCCCCAGCATTTT	CASSFRQGRQPQHF
TRBJ2-2	TRBD1	once	TRBV7-6	TGTGCCAGCAGCGAATTAGACAGGGGCTTCCCCACCGGGGAGCTGTTTTTT	CASSELDRGFPTGELFF
TRBJ2-7	-	once	TRBV6-5	TGTGCCAGAAAAGGGACAACCCCCTCCTACGAGCAGTACTTC	CARKGTTPSYEQYF
TRBJ1-6	-	-	TRBV27	TGTGCCAACACCCTTCGAGGCGGTAATTCACCCCTCCACTTT	CANTLRGGNSPLHF
TRBJ2-7	-	-	TRBV5-5	TGTGCCAGCAGCTTGAGGTACGGTTACGAGCAGTACTTC	CASSLRYGYEQYF
TRBJ2-7	-	-	TRBV18	TGTGCCAGCTCACCACCGACACAGTACGAGCAGTACTTC	CASSPPTQYEQYF
TRBJ2-1	TRBD2	-	TRBV24-1	TGTGCCACCAGTGATTACGCCGGGACTAGCGGGGGGGATGAGCAGTTCTTC	CATSDYAGTSGGDEQFF
TRBJ2-5	TRBD1	-	TRBV6-2/TRBV6-3	TGTGCCAGCAGTTACCCGAACCCCCTACCACGGGGACAGCACGAAGAGACCCAGTACTTC	CASSYPNPLPRGQHEETQYF